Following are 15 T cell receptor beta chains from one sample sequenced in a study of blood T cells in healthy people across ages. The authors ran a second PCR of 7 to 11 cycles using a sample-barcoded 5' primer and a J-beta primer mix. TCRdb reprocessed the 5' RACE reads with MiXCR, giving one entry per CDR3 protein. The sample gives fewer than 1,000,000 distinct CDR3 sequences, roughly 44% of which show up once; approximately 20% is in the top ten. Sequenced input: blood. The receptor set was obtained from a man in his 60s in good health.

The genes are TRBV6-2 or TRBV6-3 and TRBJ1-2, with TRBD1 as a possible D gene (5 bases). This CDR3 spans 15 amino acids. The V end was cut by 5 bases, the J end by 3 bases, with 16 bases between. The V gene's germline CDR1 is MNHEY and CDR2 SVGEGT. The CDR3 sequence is CASSRTGRGDYGYTF. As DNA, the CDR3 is TGTGCCAGCAGTCGTACCGGGAGGGGCGACTATGGCTACACCTTC.

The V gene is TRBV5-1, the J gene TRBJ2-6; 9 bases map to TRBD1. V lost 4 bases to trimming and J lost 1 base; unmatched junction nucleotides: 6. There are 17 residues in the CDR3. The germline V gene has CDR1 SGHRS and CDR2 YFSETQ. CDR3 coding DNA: TGCGCCAGCAGCGTCCGGACAGGGGCGTCTGGGGCCAACGTCCTGACTTTC. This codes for CASSVRTGASGANVLTF.

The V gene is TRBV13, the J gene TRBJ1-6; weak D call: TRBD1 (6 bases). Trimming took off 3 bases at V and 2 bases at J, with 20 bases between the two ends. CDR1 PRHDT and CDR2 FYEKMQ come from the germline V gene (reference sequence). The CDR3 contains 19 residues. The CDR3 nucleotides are TGTGCCAGCAGCTTCCAGCCGACTAGGGGGTTTACCTATAATTCACCCCTCCACTTT. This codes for CASSFQPTRGFTYNSPLHF.

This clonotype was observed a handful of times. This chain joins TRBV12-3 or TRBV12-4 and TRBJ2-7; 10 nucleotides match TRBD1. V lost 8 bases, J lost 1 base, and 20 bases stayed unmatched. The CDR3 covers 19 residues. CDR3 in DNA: TGTGCCAGCGGGGGGGTCGGGACAGGGGAAGTGGAGGGTTCCTACGAGCAGTACTTC. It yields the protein CASGGVGTGEVEGSYEQYF.

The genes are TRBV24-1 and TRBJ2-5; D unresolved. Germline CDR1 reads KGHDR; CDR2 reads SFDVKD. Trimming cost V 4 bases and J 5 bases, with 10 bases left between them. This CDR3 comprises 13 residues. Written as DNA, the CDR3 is TGTGCCACCAGTGAGCTTAATAGTGAGACCCAGTACTTC. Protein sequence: CATSELNSETQYF.

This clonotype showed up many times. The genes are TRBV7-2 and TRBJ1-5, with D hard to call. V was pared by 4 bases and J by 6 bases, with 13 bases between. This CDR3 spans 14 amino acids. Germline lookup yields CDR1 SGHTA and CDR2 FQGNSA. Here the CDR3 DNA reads TGTGCCAGCAGCTCATCCGGTCGGGCTCAGCCCCAGCATTTT. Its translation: CASSSSGRAQPQHF.

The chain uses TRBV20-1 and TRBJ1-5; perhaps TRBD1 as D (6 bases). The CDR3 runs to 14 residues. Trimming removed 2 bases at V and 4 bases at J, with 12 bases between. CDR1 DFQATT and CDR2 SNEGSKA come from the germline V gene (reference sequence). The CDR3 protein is CSARSTQGNQPQHF. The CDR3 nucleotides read TGCAGTGCTAGATCCACCCAGGGGAATCAGCCCCAGCATTTT.

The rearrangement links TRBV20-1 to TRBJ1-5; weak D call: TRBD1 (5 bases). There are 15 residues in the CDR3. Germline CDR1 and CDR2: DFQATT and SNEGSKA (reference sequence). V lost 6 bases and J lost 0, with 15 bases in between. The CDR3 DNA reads TGCAGTGCGGACACAGGTTTCTATAGCAATCAGCCCCAGCATTTT. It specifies CSADTGFYSNQPQHF.

CDR3 residues: CASSPEQNYGYTF. CDR3 bases: TGTGCCAGCAGTCCGGAACAGAACTATGGCTACACCTTC. V gene TRBV27 combines with J gene TRBJ1-2, with D unresolved. This CDR3 is built from 13 residues. Trimming cost V 5 bases and J 2 bases, with 9 bases left between them. Germline CDR1 reads MNHEY; CDR2 reads SMNVEV (reference sequence).

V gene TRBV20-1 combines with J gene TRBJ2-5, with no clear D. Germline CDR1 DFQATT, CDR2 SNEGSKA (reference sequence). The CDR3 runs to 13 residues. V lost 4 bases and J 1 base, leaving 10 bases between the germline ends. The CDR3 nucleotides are TGCAGTGCTACTAGGAGTTTCCAAGAGACCCAGTACTTC. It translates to CSATRSFQETQYF.

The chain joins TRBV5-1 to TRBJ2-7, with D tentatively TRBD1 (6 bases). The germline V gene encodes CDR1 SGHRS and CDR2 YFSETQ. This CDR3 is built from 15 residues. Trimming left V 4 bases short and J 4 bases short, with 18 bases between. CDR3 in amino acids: CASSQDETGRYEQYF. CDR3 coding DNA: TGCGCCAGCAGCCAAGATGAAACAGGGCGGTACGAGCAGTACTTC. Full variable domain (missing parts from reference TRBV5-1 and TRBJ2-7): KAGVTQTPRYLIKTRGQQVTLSCSPISGHRSVSWYQQTPGQGLQFLFEYFSETQRNKGNFPGRFSGRQFSNSRSEMNVSTLELGDSALYLCASSQDETGRYEQYFGPGTRLTVT.

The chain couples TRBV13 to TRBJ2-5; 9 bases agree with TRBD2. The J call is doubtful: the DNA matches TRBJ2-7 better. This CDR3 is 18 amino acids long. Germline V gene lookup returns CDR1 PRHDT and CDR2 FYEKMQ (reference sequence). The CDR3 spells CASSLPTYLAGPFYEQYF. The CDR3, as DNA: TGTGCCAGCAGCTTGCCTACGTACCTAGCGGGGCCCTTCTACGAGCAGTACTTC.

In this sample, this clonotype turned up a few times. CDR3: CASRTGQARKNQETQYF. Here the CDR3 DNA reads TGCGCCAGCAGGACAGGACAGGCCCGTAAAAACCAAGAGACCCAGTACTTC. The rearrangement joins TRBV10-2 to TRBJ2-5, with 7 bases that match TRBD1. There are 17 residues in the CDR3. Germline CDR1 is WSHSY and CDR2 is SAAADI. The V segment lost 6 bases and the J segment 0 bases; nucleotides outside the gene matches: 13.

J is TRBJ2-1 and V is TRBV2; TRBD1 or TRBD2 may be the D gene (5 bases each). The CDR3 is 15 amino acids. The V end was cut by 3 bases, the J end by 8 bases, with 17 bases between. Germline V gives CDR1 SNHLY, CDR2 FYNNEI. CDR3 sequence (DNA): TGTGCCAGCAGTGATATTGGGACCGCTGGCGATGAGCAGTTCTTC. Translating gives CASSDIGTAGDEQFF.

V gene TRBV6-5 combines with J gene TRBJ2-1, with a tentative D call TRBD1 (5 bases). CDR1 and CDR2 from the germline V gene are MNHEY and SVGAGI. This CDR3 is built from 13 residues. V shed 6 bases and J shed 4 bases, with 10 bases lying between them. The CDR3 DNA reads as TGTGCCAGCAGGCCCGACAGTTACAATGAGCAGTTCTTC. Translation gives CASRPDSYNEQFF.